The entry below gives a single T cell receptor (beta chain) sequence along with its context. Its antigen is unknown. The authors isolated at least 6 million PBMCs per sample. The data are from a study of blood T cells in healthy people across ages. Study findings and constraints: Possibly, changes in expanded clonotypes were confounded because donor CMV status was unknown.

Sample-barcoded 5' priming and a J-beta primer mix drove a second PCR of about 6 to 12 cycles. Every molecule of cDNA carried a tag from a template-switch adaptor with 12 random nucleotides. TCRdb reanalysed the 5' RACE reads using MiXCR and keeps one entry per CDR3 protein. The sample carries around 900,000 distinct CDR3 sequences, about 51% recorded once. This CDR3 region has 18 residues. Trimming removed 4 bases from V and 2 bases from J, with 22 bases in between. From germline, CDR1 is SGHTA and CDR2 FQGNSA. The sequence came from a woman in her sixties in good health. The sample taken for sequencing was blood. The chain recombines TRBV7-2 with TRBJ2-3; weak D call: TRBD1 (6 bases). CDR3 DNA: TGTGCCAGCAGCTCCTCAGGGGTGGGGAAGCTAGACACAGATACGCAGTATTTT. It specifies CASSSSGVGKLDTDTQYF.